One sample yielded the 22 T cell receptor beta chains listed below, sequenced in a study of tumor-infiltrating lymphocytes in primary liver carcinoma. Total RNA and DNA came together from approximately 20-30 mg of bulk tissue without cell sorting. The input was approximately 0.45 ug total RNA; TCR beta cDNA was made from it with a constant-region primer. ARM-PCR, slightly modified, supplied the TCR beta libraries through three nested multiplex PCR rounds. Investigators reported that the first two PCR rounds, at around 10 cycles each, used TRBV1-TRBV30 forward primers with a C-beta reverse primer. TCRdb redid the calling of the multiplex PCR reads with MiXCR, one entry per CDR3 protein. This sample yields about 120,000 distinct CDR3 sequences, of which approximately 71% are seen a single time; 7.5% to 10% belongs to the top ten. The sequencing input was tumor-adjacent normal liver tissue. These receptors were obtained from a woman aged 60-75 years with primary liver carcinoma and hepatitis B virus infection.

A note on this clonotype: One end of the junction varies from germline; a read error may be responsible. This chain links TRBV6-5 with TRBJ2-7, with TRBD1 matching over 10 bases. CDR3 size: 14 residues. CDR1 and CDR2 from the germline V gene are MNHEY and SVGAGI. In DNA form, the CDR3 reads TGTGTCAGCCGTTCCGGGACAGGGGTCTACCAGCAGTACTTC. It codes for CVSRSGTGVYQQYF.

J is TRBJ2-1 and V is TRBV5-1; D possibly corresponds to TRBD2 (5 bases). The CDR3 extends over 16 amino acids. Trimming left V 0 bases short and J 0 bases short, with 10 bases between. CDR1 is SGHRS, CDR2 YFSETQ, per germline. CDR3 loop: CASSLAVGASYNEQFF. The DNA for the CDR3 is TGCGCCAGCAGCTTGGCAGTGGGAGCCTCCTACAATGAGCAGTTCTTC.

This clonotype has at least ten counts. The chain employs TRBV6-1 and TRBJ2-7; D unclear. The CDR3 loop spans 15 amino acids. Trimming took 3 bases from V and 0 from J, leaving 12 bases between them. Germline assignment: CDR1 MNHNS and CDR2 SASEGT. The CDR3: CASSDPGGSSYEQYF. In nucleotides, the CDR3 is TGTGCCAGCAGTGACCCAGGTGGTAGCTCCTACGAGCAGTACTTC.

On this clonotype: The CDR3 end shows no conserved phenylalanine or tryptophan, and so a read error is likely. This chain uses TRBV5-1 with TRBJ2-2; D ambiguous. The CDR3 is 16 residues long. V lost 0 bases and J 1 base, leaving 10 bases between the germline ends. CDR1 is SGHRS, CDR2 YFSETQ, per germline. Written as DNA, the CDR3 is TGCGCCAGCAGCTTGGGAGGATCAGGGAACACCGGGGAGCTGTTTTCT. This gives the protein CASSLGGSGNTGELFS.

This clonotype was recorded a few times. A junction end diverges from the germline sequence, so it may reflect a read error. V is TRBV4-2 and J is TRBJ2-4; 12 bases are a match to TRBD2. This CDR3 has 20 amino acids. In germline, CDR1 is LGHNA, CDR2 YNFKEQ. CDR3 protein: CASSQEYPSGRVRPGNIQYF. The CDR3 DNA reads as TGTGCCAGCAGCCAAGAGTACCCTAGCGGGAGGGTAAGGCCAGGAAACATCCAGTACTTC.

Only one count was recorded for this clonotype. The chain links TRBV6-1 to TRBJ1-2; the match to TRBD1 covers 9 bases. CDR1 MNHNS and CDR2 SASEGT come from the germline V gene. The CDR3 has 14 amino acids. The CDR3 DNA reads TGTGCTAGCGGTGAAAACTGGACAGGGGAAGGCTACACCTTC. Protein product: CASGENWTGEGYTF.

This clonotype was observed once. The chain joins TRBV11-2 to TRBJ1-1, with 7 bases identical to TRBD1. Unmatched junction bases numbered 13, after V lost 5 bases and J lost 4 bases. Germline CDR1 reads SGHAT; CDR2 reads FQNNGV. This CDR3 has 16 amino acids. The CDR3 loop is CASSAATGYILTEAFF. CDR3 coding DNA: TGTGCCAGCAGCGCCGCGACAGGGTACATTCTCACTGAAGCTTTCTTT. The variable domain in full, with the rest retrieved from reference TRBV11-2 and TRBJ1-1, is EAGVAQSPRYKIIEKRQSVAFWCNPISGHATLYWYQQILGQGPKLLIQFQNNGVVDDSQLPKDRFSAERLKGVDSTLKIQPAKLEDSAVYLCASSAATGYILTEAFFGQGTRLTVV.

This clonotype has a single count. The CDR3: CASRPTGHETQYF. Here the CDR3 DNA reads TGTGCCAGCAGACCCACAGGGCATGAGACCCAGTACTTC. V is TRBV2 and J is TRBJ2-5; possible D gene TRBD1, 6 bases. The germline V gene has CDR1 SNHLY and CDR2 FYNNEI. This CDR3 is built from 13 residues. V was shortened by 6 bases and J by 5 bases, with 13 bases between the two germline ends. The full variable domain, rest sourced from reference TRBV2 and TRBJ2-5, is EPEVTQTPSHQVTQMGQEVILRCVPISNHLYFYWYRQILGQKVEFLVSFYNNEISEKSEIFDDQFSVERPDGSNFTLKIRSTKLEDSAMYFCASRPTGHETQYFGPGTRLLVL.

This clonotype was counted ten times or more. The CDR3 region is CASSILDRFYEQYF. The CDR3 coding sequence is TGTGCCAGCAGTATCCTGGACAGATTCTACGAGCAGTACTTC. The J gene is TRBJ2-7, the V gene TRBV28; D is perhaps TRBD1 (6 bases). This CDR3 spans 14 amino acids. CDR1 and CDR2 (germline): MDHEN, SYDVKM. V shed 5 bases and J shed 3 bases, with 14 bases lying between them.

On this clonotype itself: Being one base from a much bigger clone, this may be a read error. The chain carries TRBV28 and TRBJ1-2; the D gene is possibly TRBD1 (5 bases). The CDR3 sequence is 10 residues long. Germline V CDR1 and CDR2: MDHEN, SYDVKM. Trimming left V 8 bases short and J 8 bases short, with 9 bases between. CDR3 in amino acids: CASRGRGYTF. CDR3 DNA sequence: TGTGCCAGCCGGGGCAGGGGCTACACCTTC.

A word on this clonotype: The final CDR3 position lacks the conserved phenylalanine or tryptophan, pointing to a likely read error. This rearrangement joins TRBV11-2 to TRBJ2-1; possibly TRBD1 or TRBD2 for D (5 bases each). CDR1 SGHAT and CDR2 FQNNGV come from the germline V gene. CDR3 length equals 17 residues. The CDR3 DNA follows: TGTGCCAGCAGCTTAGCTCTCGCTTTCCGGGACCACAATAAGCAGTTCATC. Amino acids: CASSLALAFRDHNKQFI.

This clonotype was counted only a few times. The CDR3 DNA is TGTGCCAGCATTTCCGGGACTAGCGGGAGGGCGAATAAGCAGTTCTTC. Translation: CASISGTSGRANKQFF. The chain uses TRBV28 and TRBJ2-1; TRBD2 agrees at 16 bases. V lost 7 bases to trimming and J lost 11 bases; unmatched junction nucleotides: 11. Germline V gene sequence: CDR1 MDHEN, CDR2 SYDVKM. The CDR3 covers 16 residues.

Comment on this clonotype: This CDR3 fails to terminate in the conserved phenylalanine or tryptophan, so it likely reflects a read error. It is unclear where the CDR3 begins or ends on the DNA, so no DNA is shown, and the CDR3 is as TCRdb lists it. V gene TRBV21-1 combines with J gene TRBJ2-3; no check of the table's D call, TRBD1, against the DNA was made. TRBV21-1 represents a pseudogene. The CDR3 region is 15 residues in length, termini included. CDR3 residues: CASSKRSQVHDTQYL.

This clonotype has a count of ten or more. The rearrangement joins TRBV6-1 to TRBJ2-4; TRBD2 matches at 7 bases. Germline V CDR1 and CDR2: MNHNS, SASEGT. The CDR3 runs 16 residues. J gave up 9 bases and V 3 bases, and 14 bases lay outside the gene matches. CDR3 sequence reads: CASSDGVLAVSTIQYF. CDR3 nucleotide sequence: TGTGCCAGCAGTGATGGGGTGCTAGCGGTTTCTACCATTCAGTACTTC.

About this clonotype: At one end, the junction sequence differs from germline, possibly due to a read error. The chain's CDR3 is CASSDIISPLHF. CDR3 coding DNA: TGTGCCAGCAGTGACATAATTTCACCCCTCCACTTC. The chain carries TRBV6-1 and TRBJ1-6; unclear D gene. The germline gives CDR1 MNHNS, CDR2 SASEGT. The CDR3 has 12 amino acids.

The table lists this clonotype with a count of one. Compared with germline, one end of the junction differs, possibly owing to a read error. This rearrangement joins TRBV6-5 to TRBJ1-3; D is undetermined. There are 15 residues in the CDR3. CDR1 and CDR2 from the germline V gene are MNHEY and SVGAGI. CDR3 nucleotide sequence: TGTGCCAGCACGGAGAGGTCGAACTCTGGAAACACTATATATTTT. Translation gives CASTERSNSGNTIYF.

This clonotype was seen a few times. The chain couples TRBV11-2 to TRBJ2-1, with D possibly being TRBD1 (6 bases). V lost 10 bases and J 3 bases, leaving 25 bases between the germline ends. Germline V gives CDR1 SGHAT, CDR2 FQNNGV. This CDR3 comprises 17 residues. CDR3 region: CANILDQQGILYNEQFF. The DNA of the CDR3 is TGTGCCAACATCTTAGATCAACAGGGTATACTCTACAATGAGCAGTTCTTC.

A word on this clonotype: The missing conserved phenylalanine or tryptophan at the end of this CDR3 makes a read error likely. No DNA is shown, since the ends of the CDR3 on it are uncertain; the CDR3 is the one TCRdb lists. The chain links TRBV5-6 to TRBJ2-3; the table's D call, TRBD1, was not checked against the DNA. Germline assignment: CDR1 SGHDT and CDR2 YYEEEE. The CDR3 adds up to 14 amino acids, both ends counted. CDR3 residues: CASSRGQGKDTQFL.

As regards this clonotype: It is likely a read error, because the conserved phenylalanine at the end of the CDR3 is missing. The V and J genes are TRBV7-9 and TRBJ1-1; D is perhaps TRBD1 (5 bases). CDR1 is SEHNR, CDR2 FQNEAQ, per germline (reference sequence). This CDR3 comprises 15 residues. The CDR3 protein is CASSPPTGSNTEAFS. DNA of the CDR3: TGTGCTAGCAGCCCCCCAACAGGCTCTAACACTGAAGCTTTCTCT.

This clonotype was seen ten or more times. This chain uses TRBV5-8 with TRBJ1-2; D not certain. In germline, CDR1 is SGHTS, CDR2 YDEGEE. This CDR3 has 16 amino acids. Trimming pared 0 bases from V and 4 bases from J, leaving 16 bases between. For the CDR3, the DNA is TGTGCCAGCAGCTTGGCGGACGGGCCCTTTTCCTATGGCTACACCTTC. Its translation: CASSLADGPFSYGYTF. Variable domain in full (rest from reference TRBV5-8 and TRBJ1-2): EAGVTQSPTHLIKTRGQQATLRCSPISGHTSVYWYQQALGLGLQFLLWYDEGEERNRGNFPPRFSGRQFPNYSSELNVNALELEDSALYLCASSLADGPFSYGYTFGSGTRLTVV.

Remarks on this clonotype: One end of the junction fails to match germline, which may point to a read error. The CDR3 sequence: CASGSGQRLNNEHFF. The CDR3 DNA is TGTGCTAGTGGTTCCGGACAGAGGCTTAACAATGAGCACTTCTTC. V is TRBV12-5 and J is TRBJ2-1; D possibly corresponds to TRBD1 (6 bases). This CDR3 is 15 amino acids long. CDR1 LGHNT and CDR2 FRNRAP come from the germline V gene.

With regard to this clonotype: A much more abundant neighbour one base away suggests this may be a read error. CDR3: CASAGGIGSEEKLFF. The CDR3 bases are TGTGCCAGTGCAGGGGGCATCGGCTCAGAGGAAAAACTGTTTTTT. This chain uses TRBV30 with TRBJ1-4; 8 nucleotides line up with TRBD1. The CDR3 extends over 15 amino acids. J lost 8 bases, V lost 8 bases, and 16 bases had no gene match. Germline V lookup: CDR1 GTSNPN, CDR2 SVGIG (reference sequence).